The 4 T cell receptor beta chains in this list originate from one sample, sequenced in a study of brain T cells in children with intractable seizures. Profiling relied on immunoSEQ multiplex PCR, and the TCRdb table lists in-frame clones only, not all of them. The sample carries roughly 9,500 clones, 69% recorded once. The sequenced cases were selected for having the highest brain T cell transcript signatures. The sample was resected brain tissue, taken at surgery. These receptors were obtained from a girl aged 2 to 10 with tuberous sclerosis and intractable seizures.

The genes are TRBV6-6 and TRBJ1-1; possibly TRBD1 for D (5 bases). The CDR3 extends over 15 amino acids. The V gene's germline CDR1 is MNHNY and CDR2 SVGAGI (reference sequence). V gave up 6 bases and J gave up 2 bases, with 16 bases separating them. CDR3 nucleotide sequence: TGTGCCAGCAGCAAAACATGGGGGGATAACACTGAAGCTTTCTTT. This encodes CASSKTWGDNTEAFF.

The table lists this clone with a count of one. The chain is built from TRBV6-5 and TRBJ1-1; D remains ambiguous. The CDR3 sequence is 15 residues long. V lost 8 bases to trimming and J lost 4 bases, with 20 bases between them. CDR1 and CDR2 from the germline V gene are MNHEY and SVGAGI. The CDR3 loop is CASVRGGAYRTEAFF. DNA of the CDR3: TGTGCCAGCGTCCGCGGCGGAGCGTACCGCACTGAAGCTTTCTTT.

Worth noting for this clone: One base away lies a much larger clone, so this may be a sequencing read error. The gene calls are TRBV3-1 (or the pseudogene TRBV3-2) and TRBJ2-3; 8 bases match TRBD2. Germline-derived CDR1 and CDR2 are LGHDT and YNNKEL (reference sequence). V was clipped by 4 bases and J by 1 base; unmatched bases: 7. The CDR3 sequence is 16 residues long. DNA for the CDR3: TGTGCCAGCAGCCTTTCCGGGACTAGGTGCACAGATACGCAGTATTTT. Amino acid sequence: CASSLSGTRCTDTQYF.

This clone was counted only a few times. The chain carries TRBV9 and TRBJ1-3; D is perhaps TRBD1 (5 bases). This CDR3 is built from 15 residues. V was clipped by 0 bases and J by 0 bases, with 7 bases between them. Germline CDR1 SGDLS, CDR2 YYNGEE. The CDR3 loop is CASSVDRLSGNTIYF. The CDR3 bases are TGTGCCAGCAGCGTAGACAGGCTCTCTGGAAACACCATATATTTT.